The 5 T cell receptor beta chains below come from one sample, sequenced in a study of PD-L1 blockade in urothelial cancer. The protocol was immunoSEQ multiplex PCR, while the TCRdb copy is restricted to in-frame clones and leaves out a portion. The sample records around 100,000 clones, 70% to 85% being singletons. The sample consisted of PBMCs, taken around atezolizumab (anti-PD-L1) treatment. The receptors originated from a man aged 50-59 years with urothelial cancer.

This chain joins TRBV5-5 and TRBJ1-5; 7 nucleotides line up with TRBD1. With V trimmed by 4 bases and J by 5 bases, 15 bases remained unmatched. Germline V CDR1 and CDR2: SGHKS, YYEKEE (reference sequence). This CDR3 has 17 residues. The CDR3 DNA follows: TGTGCCAGCAGCCCCAAGATGACGACAGGGAATTATCAGCCCCAGCATTTT. Its translation: CASSPKMTTGNYQPQHF.

The chain couples TRBV7-8 to TRBJ2-5; TRBD1 is a possible D gene (5 bases). The CDR3 is 14 amino acids. CDR1 is SGHVS, CDR2 FQNEAQ, per germline. V lost 3 bases, J lost 8 bases, and 16 bases lay in between. The CDR3, as DNA: TGTGCCAGCAGCTTGTCAGGGAATTCGTATACCCAGTACTTC. Protein sequence: CASSLSGNSYTQYF.

This clone was seen a single time. The genes are TRBV6-1 and TRBJ1-2; tentative D call: TRBD1 (6 bases). Trimming left V 7 bases short and J 8 bases short, with 17 bases between. CDR3 length: 13 residues. Germline-derived CDR1 and CDR2 are MNHNS and SASEGT. The CDR3 region has the DNA TGTGCCAGCACCGCCCCAACAGGGTCCGGCTACACCTTC. Its protein is CASTAPTGSGYTF.

This clone was counted only a few times. CDR3 sequence: CVHSGSSYEQYF. The CDR3 DNA is TGTGTTCACAGCGGGAGTTCCTACGAGCAGTACTTC. The chain uses TRBV28 and TRBJ2-7; TRBD2 aligns across 8 bases. CDR1 is MDHEN, CDR2 SYDVKM, per germline. The CDR3 extends over 12 amino acids.

In this sample, this clone turned up a few times. The V gene is TRBV5-4, the J gene TRBJ1-2, with D possibly matching TRBD1 (6 bases). V dropped 3 bases and J dropped 7 bases, with 13 bases sitting between them. The CDR3 is 13 amino acids. Germline CDR1 SGHNT, CDR2 YYREEE (reference sequence). CDR3 residues: CASSSGTGPGYTF. The CDR3 coding sequence is TGTGCCAGCAGCTCGGGCACAGGGCCTGGCTACACCTTC.